This TCR beta chain appears in the sequencing data of a study of control samples from healthy donors and cancer patients. TCRdb keeps only in-frame clones here, not all; method: immunoSEQ multiplex PCR. Found here are fewer than 95,000 clones, more than 85% of them singletons; the top ten hold over 0.95%. V lost 3 bases to trimming and J lost 9 bases, with 9 bases between them. Germline lookup yields CDR1 LNHDA and CDR2 SQIVND (reference sequence). The CDR3 sequence is 12 residues long. The clonotype comes from a woman in her 50s in good health. What was sequenced was blood. V is TRBV19 and J is TRBJ1-5, with unresolved D. This chain's CDR3 is CASSIGWVPQHF. In DNA form, the CDR3 reads TGTGCCAGTAGTATCGGGTGGGTGCCCCAGCATTTT.